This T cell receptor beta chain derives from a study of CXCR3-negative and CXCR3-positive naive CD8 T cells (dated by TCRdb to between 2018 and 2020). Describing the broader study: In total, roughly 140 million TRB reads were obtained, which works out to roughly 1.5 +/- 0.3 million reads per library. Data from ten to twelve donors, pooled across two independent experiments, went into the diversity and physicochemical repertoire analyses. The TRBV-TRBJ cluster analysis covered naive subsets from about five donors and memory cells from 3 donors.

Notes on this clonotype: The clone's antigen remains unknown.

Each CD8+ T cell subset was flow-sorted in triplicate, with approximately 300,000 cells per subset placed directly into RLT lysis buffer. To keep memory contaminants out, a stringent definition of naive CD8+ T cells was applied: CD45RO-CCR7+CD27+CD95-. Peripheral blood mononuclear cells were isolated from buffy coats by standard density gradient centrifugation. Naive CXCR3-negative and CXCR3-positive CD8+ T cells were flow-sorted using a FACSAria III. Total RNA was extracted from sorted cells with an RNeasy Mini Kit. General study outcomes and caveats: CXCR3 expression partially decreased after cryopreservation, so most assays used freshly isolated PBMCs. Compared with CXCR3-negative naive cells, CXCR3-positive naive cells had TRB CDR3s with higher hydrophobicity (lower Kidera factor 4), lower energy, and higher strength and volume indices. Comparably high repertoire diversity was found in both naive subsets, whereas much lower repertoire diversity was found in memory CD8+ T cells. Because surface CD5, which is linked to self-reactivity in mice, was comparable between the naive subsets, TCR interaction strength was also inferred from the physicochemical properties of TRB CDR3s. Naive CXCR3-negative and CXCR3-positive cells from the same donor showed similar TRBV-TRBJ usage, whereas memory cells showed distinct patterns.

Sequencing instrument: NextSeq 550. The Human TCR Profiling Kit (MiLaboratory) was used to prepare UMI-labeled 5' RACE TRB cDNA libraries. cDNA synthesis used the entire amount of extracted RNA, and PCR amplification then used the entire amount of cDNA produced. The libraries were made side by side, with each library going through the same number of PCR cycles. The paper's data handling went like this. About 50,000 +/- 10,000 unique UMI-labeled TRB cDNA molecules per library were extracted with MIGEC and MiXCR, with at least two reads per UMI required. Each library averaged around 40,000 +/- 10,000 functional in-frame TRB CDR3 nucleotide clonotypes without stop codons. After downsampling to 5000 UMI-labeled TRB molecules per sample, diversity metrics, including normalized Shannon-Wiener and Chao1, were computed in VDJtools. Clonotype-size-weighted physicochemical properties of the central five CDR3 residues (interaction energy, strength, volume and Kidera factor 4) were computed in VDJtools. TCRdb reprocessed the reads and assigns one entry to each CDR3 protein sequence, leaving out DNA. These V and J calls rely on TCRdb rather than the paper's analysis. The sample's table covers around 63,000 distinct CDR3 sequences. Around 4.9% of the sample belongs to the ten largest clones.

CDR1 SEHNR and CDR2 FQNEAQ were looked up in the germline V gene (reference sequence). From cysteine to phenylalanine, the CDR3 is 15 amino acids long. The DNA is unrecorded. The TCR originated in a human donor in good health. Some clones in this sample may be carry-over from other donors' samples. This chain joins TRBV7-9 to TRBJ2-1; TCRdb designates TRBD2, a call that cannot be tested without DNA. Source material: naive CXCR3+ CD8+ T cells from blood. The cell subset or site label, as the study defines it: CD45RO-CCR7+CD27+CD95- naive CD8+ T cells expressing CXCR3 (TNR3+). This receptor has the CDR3 CASSYREVAYNEQFF.